One and the same sample provided the 28 T cell receptor beta chains below, sequenced in a study of T cell responses to AZD1222 COVID-19 vaccine. Some clones are missing from TCRdb's copy, which holds only in-frame ones; the method was immunoSEQ multiplex PCR. The repertoire has around 140,000 clones, 85% to 95% of them found once; the top ten carry 0.85% to 0.95%. The starting material was peripheral blood, obtained on day 0 of MenACWY control vaccination. The receptors shown here come from an adult in good health.

The chain uses TRBV19 and TRBJ1-6, with D uncertain. Germline CDR1 is LNHDA and CDR2 is SQIVND (reference sequence). Trimming removed 5 bases at V and 7 bases at J, with 12 bases between. This CDR3 contains 14 residues. The CDR3 DNA reads as TGTGCCAGTAGTCTTCGGCAGGAGAATTCACCCCTCCACTTT. It encodes CASSLRQENSPLHF. Complete variable domain (other parts from reference TRBV19 and TRBJ1-6): DGGITQSPKYLFRKEGQNVTLSCEQNLNHDAMYWYRQDPGQGLRLIYYSQIVNDFQKGDIAEGYSVSREKKESFPLTVTSAQKNPTAFYLCASSLRQENSPLHFGNGTRLTVT.

This clone was seen just once. The CDR3 protein is CASSYGRKVGGYTF. The CDR3 DNA reads TGTGCCAGCAGTTACGGTCGGAAAGTTGGTGGCTACACCTTC. The chain is built from TRBV6-5 and TRBJ1-2; D ambiguous. The length of the CDR3 is 14 residues. Germline loops: CDR1 MNHEY, CDR2 SVGAGI. With 2 bases removed from V and 7 bases from J, the gap between germline ends came to 14 bases.

This clone appeared a single time. CDR3 DNA: TGCGCCAGCAGCCAAGAGACCGGGACGCTTAATGAAAAACTGTTTTTT. Its protein product is CASSQETGTLNEKLFF. This chain joins TRBV4-3 and TRBJ1-4; D perhaps matches TRBD1 (5 bases). V was cut by 0 bases and J by 4 bases, with 12 bases left in between. The V gene's germline CDR1 is LGHNA and CDR2 YSLEER. The CDR3 spans 16 residues.

The chain joins TRBV28 to TRBJ1-1, with 7 nucleotides matching TRBD1. This CDR3 is built from 13 residues. V was pared by 7 bases and J by 4 bases, with 6 bases of the junction left unmatched. CDR1 and CDR2 from the germline V gene are MDHEN and SYDVKM. The CDR3: CASTVQGSTEAFF. The CDR3 coding sequence is TGTGCCAGCACCGTACAGGGGTCCACTGAAGCTTTCTTT.

The J gene is TRBJ1-3, the V gene TRBV5-1; 7 bases line up with TRBD1. This CDR3 region has 16 residues. The J segment lost 2 bases and the V segment lost 0 bases, leaving 5 bases of the junction unmatched. Germline V CDR1 and CDR2: SGHRS, YFSETQ. The CDR3 protein is CASSLEGQGAGNTIYF. CDR3 coding DNA: TGCGCCAGCAGCTTGGAAGGGCAGGGGGCTGGAAACACCATATATTTT.

The CDR3 nucleotides are TGCGCCAGCAGCTTGGTGATTGAGAACACTGAAGCTTTCTTT. Amino acids: CASSLVIENTEAFF. This chain uses TRBV5-1 with TRBJ1-1; D gene ambiguous. This CDR3 contains 14 residues. V lost 0 bases and J 1 base, leaving 7 bases between the germline ends. CDR1 and CDR2 from the germline V gene are SGHRS and YFSETQ.

The chain joins TRBV28 to TRBJ1-5; no firm D call. Trimming took 2 bases from V and 5 from J, leaving 7 bases between them. The CDR3 loop spans 13 amino acids. The germline V gene encodes CDR1 MDHEN and CDR2 SYDVKM. The CDR3 protein is CASSLRWDQPQHF. The CDR3, as DNA: TGTGCCAGCAGTTTAAGGTGGGATCAGCCCCAGCATTTT.

This clone was observed a single time. This sequence joins TRBV3-1 (or the pseudogene TRBV3-2) and TRBJ1-1; D not certain. The germline V gene has CDR1 LGHDT and CDR2 YNNKEL (reference sequence). The CDR3 extends over 11 amino acids. V gave up 0 bases and J gave up 8 bases, with 4 bases separating them. CDR3 amino acids: CASSQEGEAFF. CDR3 nucleotides: TGTGCCAGCAGCCAAGAGGGCGAAGCTTTCTTT.

The chain couples TRBV19 to TRBJ1-5, with 7 positions matching TRBD1. CDR3 length equals 14 residues. Per the germline V gene, CDR1 is LNHDA and CDR2 is SQIVND (reference sequence). Trimming cost V 7 bases and J 6 bases; bases outside gene matches: 9. CDR3 sequence (DNA): TGTGCCAGTACTCATCCAGGGGGTAGTCAGCCCCAGCATTTT. Its protein is CASTHPGGSQPQHF.

The chain links TRBV18 to TRBJ1-2; D remains ambiguous. Germline CDR1 is KGHSH and CDR2 is LQKENI. V dropped 2 bases and J dropped 7 bases, with 8 bases sitting between them. This CDR3 is 12 amino acids long. This CDR3 reads CASSPEAGGYTF. The CDR3 DNA reads as TGTGCCAGCTCACCAGAGGCGGGTGGCTACACCTTC.

This clone was observed a single time. This specimen includes other DNA sequences encoding the same CDR3. The chain carries TRBV20-1 and TRBJ1-1, with D unclear. Germline assignment: CDR1 DFQATT and CDR2 SNEGSKA (reference sequence). This CDR3 contains 11 residues. V was trimmed by 3 bases and J by 0 bases, leaving 2 bases between them. CDR3 in amino acids: CSARLNTEAFF. In DNA, the CDR3 is TGCAGTGCTAGGTTGAACACTGAAGCTTTCTTT.

Only one count was recorded for this clone. This chain joins TRBV5-4 and TRBJ1-3; D is unresolved. V was pared by 1 base and J by 4 bases, with 9 bases between. CDR3 length: 14 residues. Germline V gives CDR1 SGHNT, CDR2 YYREEE (reference sequence). CDR3 DNA sequence: TGTGCCAGCAGCTTGACGGGAAGGGGAAACACCATATATTTT. Translated, it gives CASSLTGRGNTIYF.

The genes are TRBV30 and TRBJ1-2, with D possibly matching TRBD1 (6 bases). The CDR3 has 13 residues. Trimming took off 3 bases at V and 7 bases at J, with 15 bases between the two ends. Germline assignment: CDR1 GTSNPN and CDR2 SVGIG (reference sequence). The CDR3 here is CAWRPTGLGGYTF. DNA of the CDR3: TGTGCCTGGAGACCCACAGGGTTGGGTGGCTACACCTTC.

J is TRBJ1-5 and V is TRBV2; weak D call: TRBD1 (5 bases). Germline CDR1 reads SNHLY; CDR2 reads FYNNEI. The CDR3 contains 15 residues. Between the trimmed V and J ends, which lost 7 bases and 1 base, there was a span of 14 bases. The CDR3, as DNA: TGTGCCAGCACCCAGGGCCTGGGAAGCAATCAGCCCCAGCATTTT. It yields the protein CASTQGLGSNQPQHF.

The chain combines TRBV2 with TRBJ2-1; the match to TRBD2 covers 7 bases. This CDR3 has 14 amino acids. J lost 8 bases, V lost 8 bases, and 12 bases had no gene match. Germline V gene data show CDR1 as SNHLY and CDR2 as FYNNEI. This chain's CDR3 is CASDGTNSLDEQFF. CDR3 nucleotide sequence: TGTGCCAGCGATGGGACTAACTCGCTGGATGAGCAGTTCTTC.

The V and J genes are TRBV19 and TRBJ1-4; perhaps TRBD1 as D (6 bases). Germline V gene sequence: CDR1 LNHDA, CDR2 SQIVND (reference sequence). Deletions cut 5 bases from V and 7 bases from J, with 17 bases between. The CDR3 sequence is 15 residues long. The CDR3 nucleotides read TGTGCCAGTAGTCTCTTTCCAGGGGTCGGTGAAAAACTGTTTTTT. It specifies CASSLFPGVGEKLFF. Full variable domain (remainder filled in from reference TRBV19 and TRBJ1-4): DGGITQSPKYLFRKEGQNVTLSCEQNLNHDAMYWYRQDPGQGLRLIYYSQIVNDFQKGDIAEGYSVSREKKESFPLTVTSAQKNPTAFYLCASSLFPGVGEKLFFGSGTQLSVL.

CDR3 loop: CASSWRTSGNEQFF. In DNA, the CDR3 is TGTGCCAGCAGTTGGAGGACTAGCGGGAATGAGCAGTTCTTC. The chain is built from TRBV27 and TRBJ2-1; 11 positions agree with TRBD2. Germline CDR1 is MNHEY and CDR2 is SMNVEV (reference sequence). Trimming removed 4 bases from V and 7 bases from J; junction bases left unmatched: 3. CDR3 length: 14 residues.

This clone appeared a few times. The CDR3, as DNA: TGCGCCAGCAGCTTGAGTGTTACCGGGGAGCTGTTTTTT. Protein: CASSLSVTGELFF. The chain combines TRBV5-1 with TRBJ2-2; D unresolved. The CDR3 has 13 amino acids. Trimming pared 1 base from V and 5 bases from J, leaving 6 bases between. Germline-derived CDR1 and CDR2 are SGHRS and YFSETQ.

The rearrangement joins TRBV12-5 to TRBJ1-5, with TRBD1 matching over 8 bases. Germline lookup yields CDR1 LGHNT and CDR2 FRNRAP. The J segment lost 8 bases and the V segment lost 5 bases, leaving 11 bases of the junction unmatched. The length of the CDR3 is 15 residues. CDR3 nucleotides: TGTGCTAGTGGTGTCCACAGGGGGAGGGTTGAGCCCCAGCATTTT. Residues: CASGVHRGRVEPQHF.

The V and J genes are TRBV2 and TRBJ2-7; 7 bases align to TRBD2. The V and J ends lost 10 bases and 7 bases, in that order; junction bases with no gene match: 10. Germline-derived CDR1 and CDR2 are SNHLY and FYNNEI. The CDR3 sequence is 12 residues long. The DNA for the CDR3 is TGTGCCATCAGCGGGACCGAGGGGGAGCAGTACTTC. It codes for CAISGTEGEQYF.

The V call is TRBV12-1, the J call TRBJ2-7; the DNA was not used to check the table's D call, TRBD2. TRBV12-1 is a documented pseudogene. The CDR3 spans 17 residues. DNA of the CDR3: TGTGCCAGCAGCTTTGGCTCCGAGGGCCGTGCCGGGTACGAGCAGTACTTC. Amino acid sequence: CASSFGSEGRAGYEQYF.

In its sample, this clone was seen once. The chain is built from TRBV2 and TRBJ1-6; D not certain. Germline V gives CDR1 SNHLY, CDR2 FYNNEI. The CDR3 totals 16 residues. V dropped 2 bases and J dropped 6 bases, with 14 bases sitting between them. The CDR3 is CASSEYLGRINSPLHF. The CDR3 DNA reads TGTGCCAGCAGTGAATATCTCGGACGGATTAATTCACCCCTCCACTTT.

The chain is built from TRBV13 and TRBJ1-2; tentative D call: TRBD1 (5 bases). V lost 5 bases, J lost 2 bases, and 18 bases lay in between. This CDR3 spans 16 amino acids. Germline CDR1 reads PRHDT; CDR2 reads FYEKMQ (reference sequence). CDR3 nucleotides: TGTGCCAGCAGCCTTGGGACCAGCGTACGAAACTATGGCTACACCTTC. This codes for CASSLGTSVRNYGYTF.

The chain joins TRBV5-4 to TRBJ1-1; D unresolved. Trimming left V 2 bases short and J 1 base short, with 6 bases between. This CDR3 region has 13 residues. Germline CDR1 is SGHNT and CDR2 is YYREEE (reference sequence). CDR3 nucleotides: TGTGCCAGCAGCTTTGGTACGAACACTGAAGCTTTCTTT. This translates into CASSFGTNTEAFF.

The J gene is TRBJ1-1, the V gene TRBV7-2; D ambiguous. The CDR3 loop spans 15 amino acids. The germline CDR1 and CDR2 sequences are SGHTA and FQGNSA. The V end lost 7 bases, the J end lost 0 bases, and 15 bases lay between the germline ends. The DNA of the CDR3 is TGTGCCAGCACCCAAAATGGGCCACTGAACACTGAAGCTTTCTTT. Protein product: CASTQNGPLNTEAFF.

The genes are TRBV19 and TRBJ1-5; D remains ambiguous. The CDR3 is made up of 15 amino acids. V shed 3 bases and J shed 1 base, with 10 bases lying between them. Germline-derived CDR1 and CDR2 are LNHDA and SQIVND (reference sequence). As DNA, the CDR3 is TGTGCCAGTAGTATCGGAGAGTGGAGCAATCAGCCCCAGCATTTT. As protein: CASSIGEWSNQPQHF.

The chain couples TRBV5-5 to TRBJ1-6; tentatively, D is TRBD1 (5 bases). The CDR3 sequence is 17 residues long. The germline V and J ends were trimmed by 0 bases and 2 bases, with 12 bases remaining between them. Germline V gene lookup returns CDR1 SGHKS and CDR2 YYEKEE (reference sequence). The CDR3 DNA sequence: TGTGCCAGCAGCTTGGAGGCAGGGCGGGCCTATAATTCACCCCTCCACTTT. This encodes CASSLEAGRAYNSPLHF.

CDR3 coding DNA: TGTGCCAGCAGGACAGGGGGAAGTAATGAAAAACTGTTTTTT. This codes for CASRTGGSNEKLFF. The chain links TRBV6-5 to TRBJ1-4; 9 nucleotides agree with TRBD1. The trim removed 6 bases at V and 4 bases at J, leaving 3 bases unmatched. From germline, CDR1 is MNHEY and CDR2 SVGAGI. This CDR3 is built from 14 residues.